One and the same sample provided the 9 T cell receptor beta chains below, sequenced in a study of T cell clonality in common variable immunodeficiency. Study-wide points: Reportedly, TCR beta sequences from common variable immunodeficiency showed fewer deletions and N-nucleotide insertions.

Only in-frame clones appear in the TCRdb table, and some are missing; sequencing was by immunoSEQ multiplex PCR. There are around 13,000 clones in the sample, none observed a single time. These receptors' antigens are unknown. Sequenced material: peripheral blood mononuclear cells. Receptor source: a human donor with common variable immunodeficiency.

This clone was seen a few times. The observed sequence ends 3 residues before the CDR3 terminus, with the missing tail filled in from the germline J gene. The J gene is TRBJ2-5, the V gene TRBV19; 9 positions agree with TRBD2. The length of the CDR3 is 15 residues. V gave up 4 bases and J gave up 4 bases; unmatched junction bases: 7. Germline CDR1 LNHDA, CDR2 SQIVND (reference sequence). CDR3 DNA (partial): TGTGCCAGTAGTAAACGCGGGGGGGCGGGAGAGACC. This encodes CASSKRGGAGET. The CDR3 as a whole reads CASSKRGGAGETQYF.

The sequenced part of the CDR3 DNA is TGTGCCAGCAGTGAAGATGAGCGAGAAGAGACC. This translates into CASSEDEREET. The whole CDR3 is CASSEDEREETQYF. V gene TRBV6-1 combines with J gene TRBJ2-5; D not resolved. The CDR3 end is not reached by the read, which stops 3 residues before it; the germline J gene fills it in. Looked up from germline, CDR1 is MNHNS and CDR2 is SASEGT. The CDR3 totals 14 residues. Trimming removed 1 base at V and 3 bases at J, with 9 bases between.

This clone was recorded a few times. The sequence runs out 3 residues before the end of the CDR3; the remainder is reconstructed from the germline J gene. This chain links TRBV7-9 with TRBJ2-5, with D uncertain. Deletions cut 3 bases from V and 0 bases from J, with 5 bases between. CDR3 length: 13 residues. The germline V gene encodes CDR1 SEHNR and CDR2 FQNEAQ (reference sequence). CDR3: CASSFLDQETQYF. The DNA read from the CDR3 is TGTGCCAGCAGCTTCCTAGACCAAGAGACC.

With respect to this clone: The missing CDR3 end, 3 residues past where the read stops, is filled in from the germline J gene. J is TRBJ1-1 and V is TRBV7-6, with TRBD1 matching over 9 bases. Germline V gene sequence: CDR1 SGHVS, CDR2 FNYEAQ. This CDR3 comprises 14 residues. V dropped 2 bases and J dropped 4; count of bases not matched to a gene: 2. The CDR3 DNA, read in part, is TGTGCCAGCAGCTTAATGACAGGGGGCACTGAA. Translation: CASSLMTGGTE. The full-length CDR3 reads as CASSLMTGGTEAFF.

Concerning this clone: The observed sequence ends 3 residues before the CDR3 terminus, with the missing tail filled in from the germline J gene. The chain has TRBV6-2 or TRBV6-3 and TRBJ2-7, with D maybe TRBD2 (6 bases). Germline values: CDR1 MNHEY, CDR2 SVGEGT. This CDR3 is built from 14 residues. Trimming pared 7 bases from V and 2 bases from J, leaving 15 bases between. Partial CDR3 DNA: TGTGCCAGCAAACCGGGGGTTGGGGCCTACGAG. Translated: CASKPGVGAYE. The complete CDR3 sequence is CASKPGVGAYEQYF.

This clone has only a few counts. This chain's CDR3 is CASSIRGGGRDTQYF. The sequenced CDR3 bases are TGTGCCAGTAGTATAAGGGGAGGGGGAAGAGATACG. The V call is TRBV19, the J call TRBJ2-3, with D possibly matching TRBD2 (7 bases). The read falls 3 residues short of the CDR3 end, and the missing part is taken from the germline J gene. Per germline, CDR1 LNHDA and CDR2 SQIVND (reference sequence). The V end lost 2 bases, the J end lost 5 bases, and 14 bases lay between the germline ends. The length of the CDR3 is 15 residues.

This clone came up a few times. Read data end 3 residues before the CDR3 end; the end is taken from the germline J gene. V usage is TRBV20-1 and J usage is TRBJ1-4, with a weak D call TRBD1 (6 bases). CDR1 is DFQATT, CDR2 SNEGSKA, per germline (reference sequence). Between the trimmed V and J ends, which lost 6 bases and 7 bases, there was a span of 18 bases. The CDR3 contains 14 residues. This CDR3 reads CSALTGIRGEKLFF. The DNA read from the CDR3 is TGCAGTGCCTTAACAGGGATAAGGGGTGAAAAA.

Only a few counts were recorded for this clone. The read stops 3 residues short of the end of the CDR3; the missing end is completed from the germline J gene. V usage is TRBV30 and J usage is TRBJ1-2, with 12 bases aligning to TRBD1. V shed 5 bases, J shed 3 bases, and the junction held 13 bases outside the gene matches. This CDR3 is built from 17 residues. Germline V lookup: CDR1 GTSNPN, CDR2 SVGIG (reference sequence). The DNA read from the CDR3 is TGTGCCTGGTCCAACTACCGGGACAGGGGGCCGGACTATGGC. Protein sequence: CAWSNYRDRGPDYG. The entire CDR3 reads CAWSNYRDRGPDYGYTF. Variable domain in full (rest from reference TRBV30 and TRBJ1-2): SQTIHQWPATLVQPVGSPLSLECTVEGTSNPNLYWYRQAAGRGLQLLFYSVGIGQISSEVPQNLSASRPQDRQFILSSKKLLLSDSGFYLCAWSNYRDRGPDYGYTFGSGTRLTVV.

Of note for this clone: The read ends 3 residues shy of where the CDR3 ends; the end is completed using the germline J gene. The chain joins TRBV18 to TRBJ1-5; a possible D gene is TRBD1 (5 bases). CDR1 is KGHSH and CDR2 is LQKENI in the germline V gene. V shed 5 bases and J shed 7 bases, with 15 bases lying between them. This CDR3 is built from 14 residues. The CDR3 sequence is CASSSKRGGQPQHF. CDR3 DNA (partial): TGTGCCAGCTCATCAAAAAGGGGAGGACAGCCC.